The next 31 T cell receptor beta chains were all read from a single sample in a study of cytomegalovirus exposure and HLA in healthy donors. The repertoire was sequenced with immunoSEQ multiplex PCR; TCRdb's copy has only in-frame clones and lacks some. The table has roughly 180,000 clones, approximately 86% seen once. Specimen: PBMCs. These receptors were taken from a man aged 25-45 years in good health and CMV-seropositive.

CDR3 bases: TGTGCCACCAGGGGGGAGGCCTTCCCCGGCGAGCAGTACTTC. Protein product: CATRGEAFPGEQYF. The chain joins TRBV28 to TRBJ2-7; TRBD1 might be the D (7 bases). Per germline, CDR1 MDHEN and CDR2 SYDVKM. This CDR3 is 14 amino acids long. Trimming took 10 bases from V and 6 from J, leaving 22 bases between them.

This clone was found once. The chain combines TRBV7-2 with TRBJ2-3; D is uncertain. Per germline, CDR1 SGHTA and CDR2 FQGNSA. V shed 1 base and J shed 7 bases, with 6 bases lying between them. The CDR3 is 12 amino acids. In nucleotides, the CDR3 is TGTGCCAGCAGCTTAGTTCAAAATACGCAGTATTTT. Its protein product is CASSLVQNTQYF.

This chain links TRBV13 with TRBJ2-3; 7 bases line up with TRBD2. The CDR3 runs 16 residues. Germline loops: CDR1 PRHDT, CDR2 FYEKMQ (reference sequence). The V segment lost 4 bases and the J segment 4 bases; nucleotides outside the gene matches: 11. The CDR3 coding sequence is TGTGCCAGCAGCTACGCGGGCGGGGGTGAGGCAGATACGCAGTATTTT. It codes for CASSYAGGGEADTQYF.

J is TRBJ1-1 and V is TRBV6-5; no definite D call. V dropped 2 bases and J dropped 8 bases, with 12 bases sitting between them. The CDR3 sequence is 13 residues long. Germline values: CDR1 MNHEY, CDR2 SVGAGI. Written as DNA, the CDR3 is TGTGCCAGCAGTTACCCGGGTACTCAAGAAGCTTTCTTT. The encoded protein is CASSYPGTQEAFF.

This chain connects TRBV29-1 to TRBJ1-5; no reliable D call. The germline V gene has CDR1 SQVTM and CDR2 ANQGSEA. This CDR3 has 14 residues. V gave up 7 bases and J gave up 0 bases, with 13 bases separating them. This chain's CDR3 is CSAADYYSNQPQHF. CDR3 in DNA: TGCAGCGCCGCCGACTACTATAGCAATCAGCCCCAGCATTTT.

The gene calls are TRBV7-2 and TRBJ2-1, with 9 nucleotides matching TRBD2. This CDR3 has 16 residues. Germline CDR1 and CDR2: SGHTA and FQGNSA. V dropped 2 bases and J dropped 11; count of bases not matched to a gene: 13. In nucleotides, the CDR3 is TGTGCCAGCAGCTTAAGAGGGCTAGCGGGAAGAAACCAGCAGTTCTTC. Amino acids: CASSLRGLAGRNQQFF.

The V gene is TRBV5-1, the J gene TRBJ1-2, with D unresolved. V was pared by 5 bases and J by 5 bases, with 13 bases between. Germline lookup yields CDR1 SGHRS and CDR2 YFSETQ. The CDR3 loop spans 13 amino acids. CDR3 amino acids: CASSLGPEYGYTF. The CDR3 DNA sequence: TGCGCCAGCAGTCTCGGCCCGGAATATGGCTACACCTTC.

The V call is TRBV9, the J call TRBJ2-7; D remains ambiguous. This CDR3 contains 12 residues. Germline CDR1 is SGDLS and CDR2 is YYNGEE. V was cut by 0 bases and J by 7 bases, with 8 bases left in between. CDR3 in amino acids: CASSVDLGEQYF. As DNA, the CDR3 is TGTGCCAGCAGCGTAGACCTTGGGGAGCAGTACTTC.

The genes are TRBV10-3 and TRBJ2-5; weak D call: TRBD2 (5 bases). The V and J ends lost 3 bases and 1 base respectively, with 9 bases between them. Germline values: CDR1 ENHRY, CDR2 SYGVKD. This CDR3 region has 14 residues. This CDR3 reads CAISDLSGQETQYF. The CDR3 region has the DNA TGTGCCATCAGTGACTTGAGCGGCCAAGAGACCCAGTACTTC.

V gene TRBV19 combines with J gene TRBJ2-7; D is perhaps TRBD1 or TRBD2 (5 bases each). Germline loops: CDR1 LNHDA, CDR2 SQIVND (reference sequence). V dropped 7 bases and J dropped 0 bases, with 10 bases sitting between them. The CDR3 totals 13 residues. As DNA, the CDR3 is TGTGCCAGTACTAATGGGGGCTCCTACGAGCAGTACTTC. It translates to CASTNGGSYEQYF.

This clone showed up just a few times. The CDR3 is CATCHWGNTEAFF. CDR3 nucleotides: TGTGCCACCTGCCATTGGGGGAACACTGAAGCTTTCTTT. The chain uses TRBV2 and TRBJ1-1; D gene unclear. Germline V gene lookup returns CDR1 SNHLY and CDR2 FYNNEI. The CDR3 totals 13 residues. V lost 10 bases and J 1 base, leaving 13 bases between the germline ends.

This chain joins TRBV27 and TRBJ2-6, with D unresolved. Germline-derived CDR1 and CDR2 are MNHEY and SMNVEV (reference sequence). Trimming stripped 7 bases from V and 1 base from J, with 17 bases between. This CDR3 is 17 amino acids long. The CDR3 sequence is CASTSVGPTSGANVLTF. CDR3 nucleotide sequence: TGTGCCAGCACCTCCGTGGGCCCTACGTCTGGGGCCAACGTCCTGACTTTC.

The chain recombines TRBV6-4 with TRBJ2-3; D not resolved. This CDR3 has 15 residues. V dropped 6 bases and J dropped 4 bases, with 17 bases sitting between them. Germline V gives CDR1 MRHNA, CDR2 SNTAGT. The CDR3 sequence is CASSVRPEAADTQYF. The CDR3 nucleotides read TGTGCCAGCAGCGTGCGGCCTGAGGCGGCAGATACGCAGTATTTT.

There are a few counts of this clone. The V gene is TRBV5-1, the J gene TRBJ1-6; perhaps TRBD1 as D (5 bases). The V end was cut by 5 bases, the J end by 9 bases, with 9 bases between. CDR1 and CDR2 (germline): SGHRS, YFSETQ. The CDR3 has 12 residues. CDR3 amino acids: CASRDQGSPLHF. The CDR3 bases are TGCGCCAGCAGAGACCAGGGTTCACCCCTCCACTTT.

The rearrangement joins TRBV7-2 to TRBJ2-7; 8 bases are shared with TRBD1. Germline V gene lookup returns CDR1 SGHTA and CDR2 FQGNSA. The CDR3 is made up of 15 amino acids. Unmatched junction bases numbered 4, after V lost 1 base and J lost 2 bases. DNA for the CDR3: TGTGCCAGCAGCTTAGAAACAGGGGGAACCTACGAGCAGTACTTC. Amino acid sequence: CASSLETGGTYEQYF.

The rearrangement uses TRBV4-3 and TRBJ2-7; 7 positions match TRBD1. The ends lost 4 bases at V and 0 bases at J; junction bases unmatched: 6. Germline lookup yields CDR1 LGHNA and CDR2 YSLEER. This CDR3 contains 15 residues. The CDR3 spells CASSRMGDSSYEQYF. The CDR3 DNA reads as TGCGCCAGCAGCCGGATGGGGGACAGCTCCTACGAGCAGTACTTC.

The CDR3 protein is CSVAGGQGTDTQYF. In DNA, the CDR3 is TGCAGCGTTGCCGGCGGACAGGGGACAGATACGCAGTATTTT. The chain carries TRBV29-1 and TRBJ2-3; 9 positions match TRBD1. Looked up from germline, CDR1 is SQVTM and CDR2 is ANQGSEA. The CDR3 is 14 residues long. Losses at the gene ends were 4 bases for V and 3 bases for J; bases not matched to a gene: 5.

The rearrangement joins TRBV29-1 to TRBJ2-7, with D possibly being TRBD2 (5 bases). CDR1 is SQVTM and CDR2 is ANQGSEA in the germline V gene. The length of the CDR3 is 14 residues. V lost 2 bases, J lost 1 base, and 12 bases lay in between. The CDR3 nucleotides read TGCAGCGTTGAATCGGGCAGAGGGTCCTACGAGCAGTACTTC. Amino acid sequence: CSVESGRGSYEQYF.

This clone was seen more than once but under ten times. The V gene is TRBV11-2, the J gene TRBJ2-7, with TRBD2 matching 8 bases. This CDR3 contains 15 residues. Germline CDR1 reads SGHAT; CDR2 reads FQNNGV. J gave up 2 bases and V 5 bases, and 8 bases lay outside the gene matches. Here the CDR3 DNA reads TGTGCCAGCAGCCAAAACCGGGGGGGCACCTACGAGCAGTACTTC. This sequence encodes CASSQNRGGTYEQYF.

V and J are TRBV5-8 and TRBJ2-7; 7 nucleotides match TRBD1. The CDR3 extends over 13 amino acids. Germline CDR1 is SGHTS and CDR2 is YDEGEE. J was trimmed by 4 bases and V by 6 bases; bases with no gene match: 7. The DNA of the CDR3 is TGTGCCAGCAAGGAGGCAGGGGGTTACGAGCAGTACTTC. Translating gives CASKEAGGYEQYF. The variable domain in full, with the rest retrieved from reference TRBV5-8 and TRBJ2-7, is EAGVTQSPTHLIKTRGQQATLRCSPISGHTSVYWYQQALGLGLQFLLWYDEGEERNRGNFPPRFSGRQFPNYSSELNVNALELEDSALYLCASKEAGGYEQYFGPGTRLTVT.

This clone was picked up a small number of times. The chain combines TRBV28 with TRBJ1-2; 9 nucleotides match TRBD1. The germline V gene has CDR1 MDHEN and CDR2 SYDVKM. The trim removed 2 bases at V and 8 bases at J, leaving 6 bases unmatched. The CDR3 is made up of 14 amino acids. CDR3 amino acids: CASSLNRGRVGYTF. The CDR3 region has the DNA TGTGCCAGCAGTTTAAACAGGGGGCGAGTAGGCTACACCTTC.

The J gene is TRBJ1-3, the V gene TRBV7-8, with D possibly TRBD1 on 5 matching bases. Trimming removed 1 base from V and 1 base from J, with 11 bases in between. The CDR3 length is 16 residues. Per the germline V gene, CDR1 is SGHVS and CDR2 is FQNEAQ. The CDR3 DNA reads TGTGCCAGCAGCTTAGAGTTTGGGGCTTCTGGAAACACCATATATTTT. Its protein product is CASSLEFGASGNTIYF.

V and J are TRBV19 and TRBJ1-5; D perhaps matches TRBD1 (5 bases). The germline CDR1 and CDR2 sequences are LNHDA and SQIVND (reference sequence). This CDR3 contains 13 residues. Trimming pared 7 bases from V and 3 bases from J, leaving 10 bases between. The CDR3 DNA is TGTGCCAGTACTAGACAGTTCAATCAGCCCCAGCATTTT. Translating it yields CASTRQFNQPQHF.

The CDR3 here is CASSDRGRWANQPQHF. CDR3 coding DNA: TGTGCCAGCAGTGACAGGGGGCGGTGGGCCAATCAGCCCCAGCATTTT. The rearrangement uses TRBV6-1 and TRBJ1-5; 8 bases map to TRBD1. There are 16 residues in the CDR3. J lost 3 bases, V lost 3 bases, and 7 bases had no gene match. Germline CDR1 and CDR2: MNHNS and SASEGT.

CDR3 residues: CASRTDIATNEKLFF. In DNA form, the CDR3 reads TGTGCCAGCAGAACCGACATTGCAACTAATGAAAAACTGTTTTTT. The gene calls are TRBV2 and TRBJ1-4; D call uncertain. This CDR3 spans 15 amino acids. Between the trimmed V and J ends, which lost 6 bases and 0 bases, there was a span of 11 bases. Germline V gene sequence: CDR1 SNHLY, CDR2 FYNNEI. Full variable domain (outside the CDR3, taken from reference TRBV2 and TRBJ1-4): EPEVTQTPSHQVTQMGQEVILRCVPISNHLYFYWYRQILGQKVEFLVSFYNNEISEKSEIFDDQFSVERPDGSNFTLKIRSTKLEDSAMYFCASRTDIATNEKLFFGSGTQLSVL.

This sequence joins TRBV18 and TRBJ2-7; the D call may be TRBD1 or TRBD2 (5 bases each). Germline CDR1 is KGHSH and CDR2 is LQKENI. The ends were cut back, 5 bases at V and 3 bases at J, with 14 bases in the middle. The CDR3 totals 14 residues. The CDR3 nucleotides are TGTGCCAGCTCATCCAAATTGGGGGTCTACGAGCAGTACTTC. This sequence encodes CASSSKLGVYEQYF.

This rearrangement joins TRBV4-1 to TRBJ2-7, with D maybe TRBD1 (6 bases). The length of the CDR3 is 15 residues. The germline V and J ends were trimmed by 0 bases and 3 bases, with 12 bases remaining between them. Germline lookup yields CDR1 MGHRA and CDR2 YSYEKL. Here the CDR3 reads CASSQERGGIYEQYF. The CDR3 nucleotides read TGCGCCAGCAGCCAAGAGCGAGGGGGAATCTACGAGCAGTACTTC.

This clone has just one count. This chain connects TRBV10-1 to TRBJ2-7; 8 positions agree with TRBD1. The V segment lost 4 bases and the J segment 2 bases; nucleotides outside the gene matches: 4. CDR1 is WNHNN, CDR2 SYGVQD, per germline (reference sequence). The CDR3 has 14 residues. CDR3 region: CASSVGTGTYEQYF. CDR3 DNA sequence: TGCGCCAGCAGTGTCGGGACAGGAACCTACGAGCAGTACTTC.

The rearrangement joins TRBV9 to TRBJ1-3; a weak D match, TRBD1 (6 bases). Between the trimmed V and J ends, which lost 3 bases and 0 bases, there was a span of 7 bases. This CDR3 region has 14 residues. Germline V CDR1 and CDR2: SGDLS, YYNGEE. CDR3 amino acids: CASSGQASGNTIYF. CDR3 nucleotides: TGTGCCAGCAGCGGACAGGCCTCTGGAAACACCATATATTTT.

This rearrangement joins TRBV6-1 to TRBJ2-7; TRBD2 might be the D (5 bases). Trimming took off 6 bases at V and 4 bases at J, with 13 bases between the two ends. This CDR3 contains 13 residues. CDR1 MNHNS and CDR2 SASEGT come from the germline V gene. CDR3 sequence: CASSSPRGYEQYF. The CDR3 coding sequence is TGTGCCAGCAGCTCCCCGCGCGGGTACGAGCAGTACTTC.

This chain uses TRBV5-4 with TRBJ2-3; D is ambiguous. The CDR3 is 13 residues long. Germline V lookup: CDR1 SGHNT, CDR2 YYREEE (reference sequence). Between the trimmed V and J ends, which lost 6 bases and 2 bases, there was a span of 10 bases. CDR3 loop: CASNTEYTDTQYF. The CDR3 bases are TGTGCCAGCAACACTGAGTACACAGATACGCAGTATTTT.